This T cell receptor beta chain was captured by sequencing in a study of cytomegalovirus exposure and HLA in healthy donors. Findings and caveats of the study: Analysis was carried out at a later point, and it linked a missense DCLRE1C variant to TCR beta V- and J-gene trimming.

V shed 3 bases, J shed 5 bases, and the junction held 15 bases outside the gene matches. The CDR3 length is 17 residues. CDR1 and CDR2 (germline): MGHRA, YSYEKL. The PCR had 60 Vbeta and 13 Jbeta primers. Sequenced by immunoSEQ multiplex PCR; TCRdb stores in-frame clones only, minus some. Among some 100,000 clones listed, more than 75% were seen once. Details on this clone: Antigen unknown.

Donors were nominally healthy when sampled, though unrecorded immune exposures were likely. The chain links TRBV4-1 to TRBJ2-5; 7 bases map to TRBD2. The sequencing input was PBMCs. This sequence was found in a woman aged 50 to 65 in good health and CMV-seropositive. In DNA form, the CDR3 reads TGCGCCAGCAGCCATGGGAGGGGCCAGGCGGTAGCGGAGACCCAGTACTTC. It translates to CASSHGRGQAVAETQYF.